This TCR beta chain was sequenced in a study of blood T cell repertoires in COVID-19. For the study at large: From T cells, B-cell-depleted T cells, or PBMCs came the material, which was cDNA or gDNA.

A COVID-19 case was met by exposed participants within 2 weeks before study entry. Some clones are missing from TCRdb's copy, which holds only in-frame ones; the method was immunoSEQ multiplex PCR. Seen here are 350,000 to 450,000 clones, roughly nine tenths observed once, and the top ten hold about 0.86%. The CDR3 covers 16 residues. CDR1 LNHDA and CDR2 SQIVND come from the germline V gene (reference sequence). V was trimmed by 3 bases and J by 0 bases, leaving 14 bases between them. This TCR was sampled from a middle-aged woman who had been exposed to COVID-19. The specimen was PBMCs or T cells enriched from blood (not recorded which). This chain links TRBV19 with TRBJ1-1; D is perhaps TRBD1 (6 bases). The CDR3: CASSMKPGALNTEAFF. The CDR3 DNA follows: TGTGCCAGTAGTATGAAGCCAGGGGCCCTGAACACTGAAGCTTTCTTT. Looking up the rest from reference TRBV19 and TRBJ1-1 gives the full variable domain: DGGITQSPKYLFRKEGQNVTLSCEQNLNHDAMYWYRQDPGQGLRLIYYSQIVNDFQKGDIAEGYSVSREKKESFPLTVTSAQKNPTAFYLCASSMKPGALNTEAFFGQGTRLTVV.